A single sample gave rise to the 6 T cell receptor beta chains below, sequenced in a study of T cells after yellow fever vaccination. Via MiXCR, TCRdb re-called the 5' RACE reads, giving one row per CDR3 protein. The data show more than 95,000 distinct CDR3 sequences, with approximately 14% seen just once and roughly 47% held by the top ten. This specimen was CD8+ T cells sorted from PBMCs, taken 5 days after the yellow fever booster vaccination. The receptors shown here come from a man between 18 and 29 years old who received the YFV17D yellow fever vaccine.

CDR3 nucleotides: TGTGCCAGCAGTCCCGAGGACCGGAGCACTAACTATGGCTACACCTTC. Protein sequence: CASSPEDRSTNYGYTF. V gene TRBV12-3 or TRBV12-4 combines with J gene TRBJ1-2, with D unresolved. Trimming removed 5 bases from V and 0 bases from J, with 16 bases in between. The CDR3 contains 16 residues.

The chain couples TRBV7-9 to TRBJ1-1; tentatively, D is TRBD1 (6 bases). Looked up from germline, CDR1 is SEHNR and CDR2 is FQNEAQ (reference sequence). The CDR3 totals 15 residues. V was trimmed by 1 base and J by 6 bases, leaving 15 bases between them. CDR3: CASSLEGGERPEAFF. CDR3 nucleotides: TGTGCCAGCAGCTTAGAGGGGGGGGAGCGCCCTGAAGCTTTCTTT.

This clonotype was found a few times. V gene TRBV6-5 combines with J gene TRBJ2-5, with a possible D match to TRBD1 (6 bases). Germline V gene data show CDR1 as MNHEY and CDR2 as SVGAGI. Trimming cost V 1 base and J 3 bases, with 12 bases left between them. CDR3 length: 15 amino acids. CDR3 sequence reads: CASSYWQGSEETQYF. The DNA for the CDR3 is TGTGCCAGCAGTTACTGGCAGGGGTCGGAAGAGACCCAGTACTTC.

The rearrangement uses TRBV5-1 and TRBJ2-6; the D gene is possibly TRBD1 (6 bases). The CDR3 is 16 residues long. The ends were cut back, 4 bases at V and 4 bases at J, with 15 bases in the middle. Germline assignment: CDR1 SGHRS and CDR2 YFSETQ. The CDR3 bases are TGCGCCAGCAGCCTAACAGGGTCGGGAGGGGCCAACGTCCTGACTTTC. It specifies CASSLTGSGGANVLTF. Full variable domain (missing parts from reference TRBV5-1 and TRBJ2-6): KAGVTQTPRYLIKTRGQQVTLSCSPISGHRSVSWYQQTPGQGLQFLFEYFSETQRNKGNFPGRFSGRQFSNSRSEMNVSTLELGDSALYLCASSLTGSGGANVLTFGAGSRLTVL.

This clonotype was seen more than once but under ten times. The chain uses TRBV12-5 and TRBJ2-1; 9 positions match TRBD2. CDR3 length: 15 amino acids. Germline CDR1 reads LGHNT; CDR2 reads FRNRAP. J gave up 9 bases and V 1 base, and 7 bases lay outside the gene matches. CDR3 protein: CASGLGAGGLLEQFF. The DNA of the CDR3 is TGTGCTAGTGGTTTGGGGGCGGGGGGGCTCCTTGAGCAGTTCTTC.

The chain joins TRBV13 to TRBJ2-2; a weak D match, TRBD2 (5 bases). Trimming took 6 bases from V and 3 from J, leaving 14 bases between them. The CDR3 runs to 15 residues. Germline CDR1 and CDR2: PRHDT and FYEKMQ (reference sequence). The CDR3 sequence is CASSVTGKDTGELFF. In nucleotides, the CDR3 is TGTGCCAGCAGTGTTACGGGGAAGGACACCGGGGAGCTGTTTTTT.